A single sample is the source of the 32 T cell receptor beta chains below, sequenced in a study of OX40 agonist ivuxolimab in advanced cancers. Libraries were prepared by immunoSEQ multiplex PCR; TCRdb keeps only in-frame clonotypes and omits some of them. The sample consists of some 80,000 clones, 75% to 90% of them appearing once. The source material was CD4+ or CD8+ T cells sorted from blood, sampled in a trial of the OX40 agonist ivuxolimab. These receptors came from an adult with an advanced solid tumor such as melanoma, head and neck, liver or kidney cancer.

The chain joins TRBV30 to TRBJ2-2, with D unresolved. V was cut by 0 bases and J by 7 bases, with 9 bases left in between. The CDR3 covers 13 residues. Germline CDR1 is GTSNPN and CDR2 is SVGIG (reference sequence). The CDR3: CAWSVFGGGELFF. CDR3 DNA sequence: TGTGCCTGGAGTGTTTTCGGCGGCGGGGAGCTGTTTTTT.

The gene calls are TRBV13 and TRBJ1-4; 7 nucleotides match TRBD1. With V trimmed by 1 base and J by 12 bases, 5 bases remained unmatched. This CDR3 is 13 amino acids long. CDR1 is PRHDT, CDR2 FYEKMQ, per germline (reference sequence). The CDR3 nucleotides read TGTGCCAGCAGCTTAGCAGGACAGGACCAACTGTTTTTT. It specifies CASSLAGQDQLFF.

Comments on this clone: At one of its ends the junction is not consistent with the germline gene, which may arise from a read error. The chain links TRBV29-1 to TRBJ2-1; 8 bases map to TRBD2. The CDR3 contains 12 residues. The germline CDR1 and CDR2 sequences are SQVTM and ANQGSEA. The CDR3 DNA reads TGCAGCATTGACAACCAGCGGGAGGAGCAGTTCTTC. Amino acids: CSIDNQREEQFF.

V is TRBV6-1 and J is TRBJ1-5, with a possible D match to TRBD1 (6 bases). The V gene's germline CDR1 is MNHNS and CDR2 SASEGT. V lost 7 bases, J lost 0 bases, and 13 bases lay in between. The CDR3 is made up of 15 amino acids. The DNA for the CDR3 is TGTGCCAGCAAAAAATCGGACAGTAGCAATCAGCCCCAGCATTTT. Translated: CASKKSDSSNQPQHF.

V gene TRBV5-6 combines with J gene TRBJ2-2; tentative D call: TRBD1 (5 bases). Deletions cut 0 bases from V and 2 bases from J, with 11 bases between. CDR3 size: 16 residues. Germline V lookup: CDR1 SGHDT, CDR2 YYEEEE. CDR3 DNA sequence: TGTGCCAGCAGCTTGGCAACAGGTCCAAACACCGGGGAGCTGTTTTTT. Its protein is CASSLATGPNTGELFF.

V usage is TRBV2 and J usage is TRBJ1-2, with D possibly being TRBD1 (6 bases). This CDR3 has 13 amino acids. The germline gives CDR1 SNHLY, CDR2 FYNNEI. V was cut by 6 bases and J by 8 bases, with 16 bases left in between. The CDR3 loop is CASRGDGGRGYTF. The CDR3 bases are TGTGCCAGCAGGGGGGACGGGGGGCGAGGCTACACCTTC.

The genes are TRBV14 and TRBJ2-1, with TRBD2 matching over 9 bases. The germline gives CDR1 SGHDN, CDR2 FVKESK. J gave up 3 bases and V 2 bases, and 8 bases lay outside the gene matches. This CDR3 contains 17 residues. CDR3 nucleotides: TGTGCCAGCAGCCAATCTCGGACTAGCGCGATCTACAATGAGCAGTTCTTC. It codes for CASSQSRTSAIYNEQFF. The variable domain in full, with the rest retrieved from reference TRBV14 and TRBJ2-1, is EAGVTQFPSHSVIEKGQTVTLRCDPISGHDNLYWYRRVMGKEIKFLLHFVKESKQDESGMPNNRFLAERTGGTYSTLKVQPAELEDSGVYFCASSQSRTSAIYNEQFFGPGTRLTVL.

This clone was seen once. The junction and the germline gene differ at one end; a read error may be behind it. The chain links TRBV7-7 to TRBJ1-1; no reliable D call. Germline-derived CDR1 and CDR2 are SSHAT and FNYEAQ (reference sequence). This CDR3 has 13 amino acids. CDR3: CASSPSMNTEAFF. DNA of the CDR3: TGTGCTAGCAGCCCCTCCATGAACACTGAAGCTTTCTTT.

The rearrangement joins TRBV7-2 to TRBJ2-7; the match to TRBD1 covers 7 bases. Trimming cost V 2 bases and J 3 bases; bases outside gene matches: 7. The CDR3 sequence is 15 residues long. Germline loops: CDR1 SGHTA, CDR2 FQGNSA. CDR3 residues: CASSLFRGTLYEQYF. CDR3 nucleotide sequence: TGTGCCAGCAGCTTATTCAGGGGGACACTCTACGAGCAGTACTTC.

This clone was found once. The rearrangement joins TRBV7-3 to TRBJ2-3; D is unclear. Germline assignment: CDR1 SGHTA and CDR2 FQGTGA. The length of the CDR3 is 14 residues. Between the trimmed V and J ends, which lost 1 base and 1 base, there was a span of 6 bases. Here the CDR3 DNA reads TGTGCCAGCAGCTTAAGTGGCGGCACAGATACGCAGTATTTT. Its translation is CASSLSGGTDTQYF. Supplemented by reference TRBV7-3 and TRBJ2-3, the full variable domain reads GAGVSQTPSNKVTEKGKYVELRCDPISGHTALYWYRQSLGQGPEFLIYFQGTGAADDSGLPNDRFFAVRPEGSVSTLKIQRTERGDSAVYLCASSLSGGTDTQYFGPGTRLTVL.

The rearrangement joins TRBV30 to TRBJ2-5; TRBD1 is a possible D gene (6 bases). With 2 bases removed from V and 4 bases from J, the gap between germline ends came to 14 bases. The CDR3 contains 14 residues. CDR1 and CDR2 (germline): GTSNPN, SVGIG (reference sequence). The CDR3 is CAWSPGQWGETQYF. CDR3 in DNA: TGTGCCTGGAGTCCGGGACAATGGGGAGAGACCCAGTACTTC.

The rearrangement links TRBV7-8 to TRBJ2-5; TRBD2 agrees at 8 bases. The length of the CDR3 is 17 residues. V lost 3 bases to trimming and J lost 10 bases; unmatched junction nucleotides: 19. Germline CDR1 reads SGHVS; CDR2 reads FQNEAQ. The CDR3 loop reads CASSFTLPSGGASVQYF. Written as DNA, the CDR3 is TGTGCCAGCAGCTTTACTCTGCCATCGGGGGGGGCCTCTGTCCAGTACTTC.

The chain is built from TRBV6-1 and TRBJ2-1; D may be TRBD2 (5 bases). The CDR3 has 13 residues. The germline CDR1 and CDR2 sequences are MNHNS and SASEGT. V lost 6 bases to trimming and J lost 3 bases, with 9 bases between them. The CDR3 bases are TGTGCCAGCAGCGGGATCGTCTACAATGAGCAGTTCTTC. Translated, it gives CASSGIVYNEQFF.

The V gene is TRBV15, the J gene TRBJ1-4; D is ambiguous. There are 13 residues in the CDR3. Germline CDR1 is LNHNV and CDR2 is YYDKDF (reference sequence). V lost 3 bases and J lost 3, with 5 bases in between. CDR3 sequence reads: CATSRTPNEKLFF. CDR3 bases: TGTGCCACCAGCAGGACACCTAATGAAAAACTGTTTTTT. Drawing the rest from reference TRBV15 and TRBJ1-4, the complete variable domain is DAMVIQNPRYQVTQFGKPVTLSCSQTLNHNVMYWYQQKSSQAPKLLFHYYDKDFNNEADTPDNFQSRRPNTSFCFLDIRSPGLGDTAMYLCATSRTPNEKLFFGSGTQLSVL.

The table lists this clone with a count of one. V gene TRBV7-2 combines with J gene TRBJ2-3; D is unclear. V was shortened by 1 base and J by 0 bases, with 11 bases between the two germline ends. This CDR3 region has 16 residues. Germline V gene sequence: CDR1 SGHTA, CDR2 FQGNSA. The chain's CDR3 is CASSLEGYPSTDTQYF. Here the CDR3 DNA reads TGTGCCAGCAGCTTAGAAGGCTACCCGAGCACAGATACGCAGTATTTT.

The CDR3 DNA follows: TGTGCCAGCAGCCAACCACAGGGGACCCAGTACTTC. Protein: CASSQPQGTQYF. The gene calls are TRBV7-7 and TRBJ2-5; D may be TRBD1 (6 bases). The germline V and J ends were trimmed by 5 bases and 7 bases, with 11 bases remaining between them. The CDR3 consists of 12 residues. From germline, CDR1 is SSHAT and CDR2 FNYEAQ (reference sequence).

The chain couples TRBV2 to TRBJ2-5, with D perhaps TRBD2 (6 bases). The V gene's germline CDR1 is SNHLY and CDR2 FYNNEI. This CDR3 is built from 13 residues. V was cut by 7 bases and J by 3 bases, with 12 bases left in between. The CDR3 DNA reads as TGTGCCAGCATTCAAGGCGGGGAAGAGACCCAGTACTTC. Translating gives CASIQGGEETQYF.

This sequence joins TRBV20-1 and TRBJ2-3; no firm D call. With 3 bases removed from V and 6 bases from J, the gap between germline ends came to 7 bases. CDR3 length: 11 residues. Germline CDR1 reads DFQATT; CDR2 reads SNEGSKA (reference sequence). CDR3 bases: TGCAGTGCTAGGAGTTTGGATACGCAGTATTTT. It is translated as CSARSLDTQYF.

The V gene is TRBV6-1, the J gene TRBJ1-3; D call uncertain. Germline CDR1 and CDR2: MNHNS and SASEGT. The CDR3 sequence is 16 residues long. V was trimmed by 2 bases and J by 2 bases, leaving 13 bases between them. The CDR3 DNA is TGTGCCAGCAGTGAATTGCGGGGAATGGCTGGAAACACCATATATTTT. It yields the protein CASSELRGMAGNTIYF.

V is TRBV7-8 and J is TRBJ2-2; unclear D gene. The germline V gene has CDR1 SGHVS and CDR2 FQNEAQ. Trimming pared 1 base from V and 4 bases from J, leaving 13 bases between. The CDR3 totals 16 residues. CDR3 in amino acids: CASSLDSGVFTGELFF. The CDR3 DNA follows: TGTGCCAGCAGCTTAGACAGTGGGGTCTTCACCGGGGAGCTGTTTTTT.

A few counts support this clone. The chain carries TRBV2 and TRBJ1-5; D ambiguous. Per germline, CDR1 SNHLY and CDR2 FYNNEI. Trimming took 5 bases from V and 0 from J, leaving 2 bases between them. CDR3 length equals 12 residues. Here the CDR3 reads CASSRSNQPQHF. CDR3 bases: TGTGCCAGCAGTCGTAGCAATCAGCCCCAGCATTTT.

This clone is categorized as medium-sized. The chain links TRBV20-1 to TRBJ2-5; D gene uncertain. Trimming removed 2 bases from V and 1 base from J, with 2 bases in between. The CDR3 totals 11 residues. Germline V gives CDR1 DFQATT, CDR2 SNEGSKA (reference sequence). CDR3 bases: TGCAGTGCTAGATCCCAAGAGACCCAGTACTTC. Residues: CSARSQETQYF.

This chain joins TRBV21-1 and TRBJ1-5; TRBD1 is the table's D call, not checked against the DNA. TRBV21-1 corresponds to a pseudogene. The CDR3 runs 17 residues. CDR3 sequence (DNA): TGTGCCAGCAGCAAAGCAAACAGCTCTTATAGCAATCAGCCCCAGCATTTT. Its translation: CASSKANSSYSNQPQHF.

This chain joins TRBV7-2 and TRBJ2-3, with 11 bases that match TRBD1. V trimming: 9 bases; J trimming: 3 bases; junction bases outside the gene matches: 2. The CDR3 covers 13 residues. The germline CDR1 and CDR2 sequences are SGHTA and FQGNSA. The CDR3 loop reads CASRDRGTDTQYF. The CDR3 region has the DNA TGTGCCAGTCGGGACAGGGGGACAGATACGCAGTATTTT.

The chain carries TRBV5-5 and TRBJ2-7, with D tentatively TRBD1 (6 bases). The CDR3 is 14 residues long. The germline V and J ends were trimmed by 4 bases and 0 bases, with 11 bases remaining between them. Per the germline V gene, CDR1 is SGHKS and CDR2 is YYEKEE (reference sequence). Here the CDR3 reads CASSNRAASYEQYF. The CDR3 DNA sequence: TGTGCCAGCAGCAACAGGGCAGCCTCCTACGAGCAGTACTTC.

This clone has a single count. The rearrangement links TRBV7-9 to TRBJ2-5; D call uncertain. V was trimmed by 4 bases and J by 1 base, leaving 1 base between them. The CDR3 runs 11 residues. Germline V CDR1 and CDR2: SEHNR, FQNEAQ (reference sequence). CDR3 in amino acids: CASSSQETQYF. For the CDR3, the DNA is TGTGCCAGCAGCTCCCAAGAGACCCAGTACTTC.

This clone has a handful of counts. This chain joins TRBV9 and TRBJ1-1, with unresolved D. V was pared by 4 bases and J by 4 bases, with 11 bases between. This CDR3 comprises 13 residues. Germline V gives CDR1 SGDLS, CDR2 YYNGEE. The CDR3 sequence is CASSLRPSTEAFF. In nucleotides, the CDR3 is TGTGCCAGCAGCCTTCGACCCAGCACTGAAGCTTTCTTT. The full variable domain, its missing parts supplied by reference TRBV9 and TRBJ1-1, is DSGVTQTPKHLITATGQRVTLRCSPRSGDLSVYWYQQSLDQGLQFLIQYYNGEERAKGNILERFSAQQFPDLHSELNLSSLELGDSALYFCASSLRPSTEAFFGQGTRLTVV.

The chain carries TRBV5-1 and TRBJ2-2; no clear D. From germline, CDR1 is SGHRS and CDR2 YFSETQ. The ends were cut back, 0 bases at V and 3 bases at J, with 9 bases in the middle. The CDR3 spans 15 residues. The CDR3: CASSLDGSYTGELFF. CDR3 DNA sequence: TGCGCCAGCAGCTTGGACGGATCATACACCGGGGAGCTGTTTTTT.

The V and J genes are TRBV4-1 and TRBJ1-5; 8 nucleotides line up with TRBD1. Germline V CDR1 and CDR2: MGHRA, YSYEKL. The CDR3 is made up of 14 amino acids. Losses at the gene ends were 6 bases for V and 2 bases for J; bases not matched to a gene: 3. CDR3 in DNA: TGCGCCAGCAGAGGACAGGGTGGCAATCAGCCCCAGCATTTT. Protein product: CASRGQGGNQPQHF.

The sample holds one count of this clone. J is TRBJ2-1 and V is TRBV18, with 13 bases identical to TRBD2. CDR3 length: 15 amino acids. V lost 5 bases to trimming and J lost 10 bases; unmatched junction nucleotides: 8. Germline CDR1 is KGHSH and CDR2 is LQKENI. This CDR3 is CASSWGTSGTGEQFF. In DNA, the CDR3 is TGTGCCAGCTCATGGGGGACTAGCGGGACCGGGGAGCAGTTCTTC.

V usage is TRBV6-5 and J usage is TRBJ2-2, with TRBD2 identical over 8 bases. CDR1 and CDR2 from the germline V gene are MNHEY and SVGAGI. Losses at the gene ends were 0 bases for V and 4 bases for J; bases not matched to a gene: 4. The CDR3 length is 16 residues. The CDR3: CASSYSRAGATGELFF. The DNA of the CDR3 is TGTGCCAGCAGTTACTCTAGAGCGGGAGCCACCGGGGAGCTGTTTTTT.

This clone was found many times. The V gene is TRBV30, the J gene TRBJ1-2, with 7 positions matching TRBD1. The CDR3 extends over 15 amino acids. Germline V lookup: CDR1 GTSNPN, CDR2 SVGIG (reference sequence). Trimming cost V 7 bases and J 6 bases; bases outside gene matches: 17. CDR3: CAYNRDRAQRNGYTF. The CDR3 DNA sequence: TGTGCCTACAACCGGGACAGAGCTCAAAGAAATGGCTACACCTTC.